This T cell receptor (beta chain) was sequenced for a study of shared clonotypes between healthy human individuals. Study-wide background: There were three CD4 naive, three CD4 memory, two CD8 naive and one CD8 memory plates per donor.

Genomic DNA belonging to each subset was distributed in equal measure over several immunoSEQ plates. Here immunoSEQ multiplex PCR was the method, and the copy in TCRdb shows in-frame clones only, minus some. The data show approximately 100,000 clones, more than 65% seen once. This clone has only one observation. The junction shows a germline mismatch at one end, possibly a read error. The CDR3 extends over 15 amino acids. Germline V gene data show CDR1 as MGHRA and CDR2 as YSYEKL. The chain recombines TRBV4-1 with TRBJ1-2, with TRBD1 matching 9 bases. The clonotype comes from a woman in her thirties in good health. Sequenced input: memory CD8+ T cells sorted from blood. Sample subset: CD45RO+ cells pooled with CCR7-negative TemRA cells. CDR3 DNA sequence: TGCGCCAGCAGCCAACACAGGGGGCTTCACTACGGCTACACCTTC. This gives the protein CASSQHRGLHYGYTF.